This section outlines one T cell receptor (beta chain) sequence together with its context. The antigen is not known. The source of the sample is a study of cytomegalovirus exposure and HLA in healthy donors. Study conclusions and caveats: Immune exposure information available was restricted to CMV serostatus.

V lost 7 bases and J lost 2, with 20 bases in between. Germline lookup yields CDR1 SGHRS and CDR2 YFSETQ. The CDR3 is made up of 16 amino acids. PCR employed 60 Vbeta and 13 Jbeta primers. Sequencing was performed with immunoSEQ multiplex PCR; in TCRdb, only in-frame clones are kept and a portion is missing. The sample lists 95,000 to 150,000 clones; 80% were seen once. This chain joins TRBV5-1 and TRBJ2-3; D uncertain. Sequencing was done on a sample of PBMCs. This receptor was obtained from a man aged 30 to 45 in good health and CMV-seropositive. In DNA, the CDR3 is TGCGCCAGCGGCTGGTTAGACGGAGAGTCCACAGATACGCAGTATTTT. Translated, it gives CASGWLDGESTDTQYF.